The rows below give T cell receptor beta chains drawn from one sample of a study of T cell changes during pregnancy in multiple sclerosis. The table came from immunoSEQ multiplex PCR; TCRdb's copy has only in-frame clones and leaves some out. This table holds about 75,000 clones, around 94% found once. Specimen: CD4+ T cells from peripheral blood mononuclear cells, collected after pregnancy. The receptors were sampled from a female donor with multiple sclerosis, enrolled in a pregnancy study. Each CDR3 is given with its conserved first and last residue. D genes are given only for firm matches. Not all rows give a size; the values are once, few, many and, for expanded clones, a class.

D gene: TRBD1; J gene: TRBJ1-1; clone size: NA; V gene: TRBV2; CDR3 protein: CASSESGQGARAFF; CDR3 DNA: TGTGCCAGCAGTGAATCGGGACAGGGGGCGCGGGCTTTCTTT
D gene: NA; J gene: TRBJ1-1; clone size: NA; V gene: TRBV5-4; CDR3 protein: CASSPAGARAEAFF; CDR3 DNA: TGTGCCAGCAGCCCGGCGGGGGCTCGGGCTGAAGCTTTCTTT
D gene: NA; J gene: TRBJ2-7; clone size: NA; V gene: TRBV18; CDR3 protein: CASSPGLGYEQYF; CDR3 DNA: TGTGCCAGCTCTCCAGGACTTGGCTACGAGCAGTACTTC
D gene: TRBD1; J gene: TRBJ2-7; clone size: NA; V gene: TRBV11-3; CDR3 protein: CASSHHFGQDYEQYF; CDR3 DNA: TGTGCCAGCAGCCACCACTTCGGACAGGACTACGAGCAGTACTTC
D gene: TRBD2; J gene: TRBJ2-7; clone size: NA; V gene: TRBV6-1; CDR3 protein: CASSEAVQQREFYEQYF; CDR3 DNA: TGTGCCAGCAGTGAAGCAGTTCAGCAGCGGGAGTTTTACGAGCAGTACTTC
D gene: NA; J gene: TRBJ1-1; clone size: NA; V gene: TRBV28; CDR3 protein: CASSRVEGGRTLNTEAFF; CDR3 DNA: TGTGCCAGCAGCCGAGTTGAGGGGGGGAGGACCCTGAACACTGAAGCTTTCTTT
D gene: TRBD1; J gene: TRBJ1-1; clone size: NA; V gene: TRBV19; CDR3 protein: CASSIERGRDTEAFF; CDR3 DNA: TGTGCCAGTAGTATCGAAAGGGGGCGCGACACTGAAGCTTTCTTT
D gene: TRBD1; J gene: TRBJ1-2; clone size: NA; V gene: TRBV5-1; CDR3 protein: CASSSPGQGAYGYTF; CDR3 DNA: TGCGCCAGCAGCTCTCCGGGACAGGGTGCCTATGGCTACACCTTC
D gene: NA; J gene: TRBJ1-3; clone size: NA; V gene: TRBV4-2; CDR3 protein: CASSQDRRGNTIYF; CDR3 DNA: TGTGCCAGCAGCCAAGATAGGAGGGGAAACACCATATATTTT
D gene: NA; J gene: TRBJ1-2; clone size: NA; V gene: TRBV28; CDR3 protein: CASSLPQTLVHGYTF; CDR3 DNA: TGTGCCAGCAGTTTACCCCAGACACTTGTGCATGGCTACACCTTC
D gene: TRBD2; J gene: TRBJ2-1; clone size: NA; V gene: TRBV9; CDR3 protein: CASSVAGLGGDNEQFF; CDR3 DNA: TGTGCCAGCAGCGTAGCTGGGCTGGGGGGGGACAATGAGCAGTTCTTC
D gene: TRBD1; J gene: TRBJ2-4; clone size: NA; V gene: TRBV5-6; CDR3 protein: CASSFGQGEYIQYF; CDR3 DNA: TGTGCCAGCAGCTTCGGACAGGGGGAGTACATTCAGTACTTC
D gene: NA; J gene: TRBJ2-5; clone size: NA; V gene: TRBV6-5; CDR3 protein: CASGPAAGGEQYF; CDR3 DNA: TGTGCCAGCGGGCCGGCCGCTGGAGGAGAGCAGTACTTC
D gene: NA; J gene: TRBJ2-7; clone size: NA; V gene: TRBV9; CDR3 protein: CASSVGPFNEQYF; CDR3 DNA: TGTGCCAGCAGCGTAGGTCCGTTTAACGAGCAGTACTTC
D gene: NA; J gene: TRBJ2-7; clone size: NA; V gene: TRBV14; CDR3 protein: CASSPLGDYEQYF; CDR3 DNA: TGTGCCAGCAGCCCGTTAGGGGATTACGAGCAGTACTTC
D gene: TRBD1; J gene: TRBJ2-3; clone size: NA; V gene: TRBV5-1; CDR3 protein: CASTLSGTGGSDTQYF; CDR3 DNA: TGCGCCAGCACCCTTTCCGGGACAGGGGGCTCAGATACGCAGTATTTT
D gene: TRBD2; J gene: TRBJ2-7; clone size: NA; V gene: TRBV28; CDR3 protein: CASSYLAGGPSSYEQYF; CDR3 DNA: TGTGCCAGCAGTTATCTGGCGGGAGGCCCGTCTTCCTACGAGCAGTACTTC
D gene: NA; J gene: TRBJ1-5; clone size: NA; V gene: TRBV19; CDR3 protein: CASSLGTVGNQPQHF; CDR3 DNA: TGTGCCAGTAGTCTTGGGACTGTAGGCAATCAGCCCCAGCATTTT
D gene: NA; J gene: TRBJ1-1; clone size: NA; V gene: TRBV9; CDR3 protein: CASSVGGDAFF; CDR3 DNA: TGTGCCAGCAGCGTAGGGGGGGACGCTTTCTTT
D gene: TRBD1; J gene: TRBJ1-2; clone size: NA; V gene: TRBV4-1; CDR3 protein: CASSQEGLQGLTGYTF; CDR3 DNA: TGCGCCAGCAGCCAAGAGGGTTTACAGGGGCTGACTGGCTACACCTTC
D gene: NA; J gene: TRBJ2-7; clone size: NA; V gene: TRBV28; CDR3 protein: CASSPGFYEQYF; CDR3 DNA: TGTGCCAGCAGCCCGGGTTTCTACGAGCAGTACTTC
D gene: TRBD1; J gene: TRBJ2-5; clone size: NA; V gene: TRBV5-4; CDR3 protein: CASSSGGRSGETQYF; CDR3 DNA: TGTGCCAGCAGCTCAGGGGGCCGGTCAGGGGAGACCCAGTACTTC
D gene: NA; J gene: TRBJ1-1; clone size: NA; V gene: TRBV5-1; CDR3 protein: CASSLDGGGTEAFF; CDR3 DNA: TGCGCCAGCAGCCTGGATGGGGGGGGCACTGAAGCTTTCTTT
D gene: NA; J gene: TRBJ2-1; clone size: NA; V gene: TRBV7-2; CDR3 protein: CASSLGGGANEQFF; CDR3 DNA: TGTGCCAGCAGCTTAGGGGGCGGGGCAAATGAGCAGTTCTTC
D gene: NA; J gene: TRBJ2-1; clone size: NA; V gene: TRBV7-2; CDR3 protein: CASSTKGTNEQFF; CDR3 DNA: TGTGCCAGCAGCACGAAGGGGACTAATGAGCAGTTCTTC
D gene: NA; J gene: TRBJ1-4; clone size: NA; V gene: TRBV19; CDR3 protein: CASSIKQGAFADEKLFF; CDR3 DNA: TGTGCCAGTAGTATAAAACAGGGAGCCTTCGCTGATGAAAAACTGTTTTTT
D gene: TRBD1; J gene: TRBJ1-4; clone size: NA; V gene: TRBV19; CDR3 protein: CASSPGQGIEKLFF; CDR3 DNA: TGTGCCAGTAGCCCGGGACAGGGGATTGAAAAACTGTTTTTT
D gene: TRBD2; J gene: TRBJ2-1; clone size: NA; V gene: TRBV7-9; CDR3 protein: CASSGGGRGTNEQFF; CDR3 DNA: TGTGCCAGCAGCGGCGGGGGGCGCGGGACCAATGAGCAGTTCTTC
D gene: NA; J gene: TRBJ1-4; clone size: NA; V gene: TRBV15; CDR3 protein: CATQEQVSTNEKLFF; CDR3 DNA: TGTGCCACCCAAGAACAGGTGTCAACTAATGAAAAACTGTTTTTT
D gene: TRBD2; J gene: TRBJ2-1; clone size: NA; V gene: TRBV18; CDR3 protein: CASSPLVGLAGGGEQFF; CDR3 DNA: TGTGCCAGCTCACCACTAGTAGGTCTAGCGGGAGGAGGTGAGCAGTTCTTC
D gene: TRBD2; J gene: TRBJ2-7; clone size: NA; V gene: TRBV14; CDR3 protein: CASSHSPGLARYEQYF; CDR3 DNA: TGTGCCAGCAGCCATTCGCCGGGACTAGCGAGATACGAGCAGTACTTC
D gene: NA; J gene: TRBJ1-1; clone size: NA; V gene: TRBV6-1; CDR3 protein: CASSERGASTEAFF; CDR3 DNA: TGTGCCAGCAGTGAACGGGGGGCAAGCACTGAAGCTTTCTTT
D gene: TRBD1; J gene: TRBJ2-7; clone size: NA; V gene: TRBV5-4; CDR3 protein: CASSLGPGQGWSEQYF; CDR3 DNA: TGTGCCAGCAGCTTGGGGCCGGGACAGGGGTGGAGCGAGCAGTACTTC
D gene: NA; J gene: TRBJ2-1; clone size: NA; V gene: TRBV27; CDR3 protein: CASSSPRELYNEQFF; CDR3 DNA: TGTGCCAGCAGCTCTCCTAGAGAATTGTACAATGAGCAGTTCTTC
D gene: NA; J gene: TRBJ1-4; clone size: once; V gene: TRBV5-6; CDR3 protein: CASSLGQFATNEKLFF; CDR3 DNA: TGTGCCAGCAGCTTGGGGCAGTTTGCAACTAATGAAAAACTGTTTTTT
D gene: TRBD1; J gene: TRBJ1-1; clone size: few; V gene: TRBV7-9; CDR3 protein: CASSLGRQGNTEAFF; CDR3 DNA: TGTGCCAGCAGCTTAGGGAGACAGGGAAACACTGAAGCTTTCTTT
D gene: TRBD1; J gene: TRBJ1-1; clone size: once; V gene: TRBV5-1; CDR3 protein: CASSLGAGGRGLNTEAFF; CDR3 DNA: TGCGCCAGCAGCTTAGGGGCAGGGGGGCGCGGACTGAACACTGAAGCTTTCTTT
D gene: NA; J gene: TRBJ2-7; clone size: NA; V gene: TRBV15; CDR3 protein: CATSRDGGHEQYF; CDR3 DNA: TGTGCCACCAGCAGAGATGGGGGCCACGAGCAGTACTTC
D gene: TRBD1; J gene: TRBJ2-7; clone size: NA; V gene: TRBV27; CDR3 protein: CASGRDRVYEQYF; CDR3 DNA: TGTGCCAGCGGGAGGGACAGGGTCTACGAGCAGTACTTC
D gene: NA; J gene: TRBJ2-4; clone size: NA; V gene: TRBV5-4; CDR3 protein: CASSLVPSEDIQYF; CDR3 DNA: TGTGCCAGCAGCTTGGTACCCTCCGAGGACATTCAGTACTTC
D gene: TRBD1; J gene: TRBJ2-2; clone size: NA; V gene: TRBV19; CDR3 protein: CATKLDRGSGELFF; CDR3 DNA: TGTGCCACCAAGTTGGACAGGGGGAGCGGGGAGCTGTTTTTT
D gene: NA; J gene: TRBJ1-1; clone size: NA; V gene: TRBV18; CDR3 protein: CASSPKNGATEAFF; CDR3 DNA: TGTGCCAGCTCACCAAAGAATGGAGCCACTGAAGCTTTCTTT
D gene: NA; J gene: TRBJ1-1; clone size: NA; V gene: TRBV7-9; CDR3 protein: CASSLASGTEAFF; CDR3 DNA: TGTGCCAGCAGCTTAGCGTCGGGAACTGAAGCTTTCTTT
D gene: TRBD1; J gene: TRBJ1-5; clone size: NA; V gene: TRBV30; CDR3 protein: CAWSVGADRAQPQHF; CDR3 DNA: TGTGCCTGGAGTGTAGGGGCCGACAGGGCCCAGCCCCAGCATTTT
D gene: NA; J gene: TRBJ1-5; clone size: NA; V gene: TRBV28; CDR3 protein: CASSFWRDYQPQHF; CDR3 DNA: TGTGCCAGCAGTTTTTGGAGGGATTATCAGCCCCAGCATTTT
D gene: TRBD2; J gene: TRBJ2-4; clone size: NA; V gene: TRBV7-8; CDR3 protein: CASSLAGTSGRGSAKNIQYF; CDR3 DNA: TGTGCCAGCAGCTTAGCAGGGACTAGCGGGAGAGGATCGGCCAAAAACATTCAGTACTTC
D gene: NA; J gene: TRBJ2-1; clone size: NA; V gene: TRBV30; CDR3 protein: CAWSVPPGYNEQFF; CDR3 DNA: TGTGCCTGGAGTGTACCACCCGGCTACAATGAGCAGTTCTTC
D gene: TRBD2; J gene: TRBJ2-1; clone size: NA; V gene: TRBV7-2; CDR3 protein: CASSPRLAGAANEQFF; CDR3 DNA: TGTGCCAGCAGCCCCAGACTAGCGGGAGCCGCAAATGAGCAGTTCTTC
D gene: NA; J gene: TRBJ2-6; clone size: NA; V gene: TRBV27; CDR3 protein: CASSLLGSGANVLTF; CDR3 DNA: TGTGCCAGCAGTTTACTCGGCTCTGGGGCCAACGTCCTGACTTTC
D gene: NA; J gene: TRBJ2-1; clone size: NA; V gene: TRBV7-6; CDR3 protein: CASSLVAGGGPAKQFF; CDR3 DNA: TGTGCCAGCAGCTTAGTGGCGGGTGGCGGGCCCGCTAAGCAGTTCTTC
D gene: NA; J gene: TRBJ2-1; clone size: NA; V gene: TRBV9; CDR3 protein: CASSTDFYNEQFF; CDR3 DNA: TGTGCCAGCAGCACGGACTTTTACAATGAGCAGTTCTTC
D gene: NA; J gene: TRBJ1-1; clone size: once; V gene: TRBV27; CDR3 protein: CASGYRYTEAFF; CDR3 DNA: TGTGCCAGCGGATACAGATACACTGAAGCTTTCTTT
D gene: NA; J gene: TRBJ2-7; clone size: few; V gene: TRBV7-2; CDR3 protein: CASSLARFPYEQYF; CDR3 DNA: TGTGCCAGCAGCTTAGCCAGGTTCCCTTACGAGCAGTACTTC